The text below deals with one TCR beta chain. This CDR3 region has 14 residues. V trimming: 7 bases; J trimming: 1 base; junction bases outside the gene matches: 5. Per germline, CDR1 SNHLY and CDR2 FYNNEI. The data were obtained in a study of T cell changes during pregnancy in multiple sclerosis. Profiled with immunoSEQ multiplex PCR; TCRdb holds only in-frame clones, not every one. The sample holds about 43,000 clones; roughly 90% are singletons and the top ten take less than 1.5%. The source material was PBMCs (not recorded whether the cells were cultured). The chain employs TRBV2 and TRBJ2-7; 9 bases align to TRBD2. The origin of this receptor is a female donor with multiple sclerosis, enrolled in a pregnancy study. CDR3 sequence: CASNVAGASYEQYF. The CDR3 DNA sequence: TGTGCCAGCAACGTAGCGGGGGCTTCCTACGAGCAGTACTTC.